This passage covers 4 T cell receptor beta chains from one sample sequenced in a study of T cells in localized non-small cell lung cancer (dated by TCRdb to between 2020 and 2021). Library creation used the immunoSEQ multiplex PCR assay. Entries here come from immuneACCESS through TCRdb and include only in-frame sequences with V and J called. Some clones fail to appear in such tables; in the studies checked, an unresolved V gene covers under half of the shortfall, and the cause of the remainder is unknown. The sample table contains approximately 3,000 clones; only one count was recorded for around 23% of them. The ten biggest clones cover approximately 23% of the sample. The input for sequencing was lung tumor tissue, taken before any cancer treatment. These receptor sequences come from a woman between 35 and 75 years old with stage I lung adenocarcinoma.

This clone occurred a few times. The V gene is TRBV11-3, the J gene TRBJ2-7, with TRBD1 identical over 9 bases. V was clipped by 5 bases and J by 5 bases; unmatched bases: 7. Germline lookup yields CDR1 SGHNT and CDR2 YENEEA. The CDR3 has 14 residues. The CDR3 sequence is CASSPWTGDNEQYF. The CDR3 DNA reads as TGTGCCAGCAGCCCTTGGACAGGGGACAACGAGCAGTACTTC.

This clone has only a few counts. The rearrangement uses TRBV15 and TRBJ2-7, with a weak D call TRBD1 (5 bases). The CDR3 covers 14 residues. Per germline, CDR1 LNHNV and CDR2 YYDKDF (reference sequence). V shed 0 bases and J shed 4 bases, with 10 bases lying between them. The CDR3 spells CATSRDKGPYEQYF. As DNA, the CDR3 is TGTGCCACCAGCAGAGATAAGGGGCCGTACGAGCAGTACTTC.

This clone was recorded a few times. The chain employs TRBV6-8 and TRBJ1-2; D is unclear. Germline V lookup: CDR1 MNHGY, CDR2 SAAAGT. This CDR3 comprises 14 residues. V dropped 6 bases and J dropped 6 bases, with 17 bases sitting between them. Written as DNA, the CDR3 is TGTGCCAGCAGGATCCCATTAACAGAGGATGGCTACACCTTC. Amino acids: CASRIPLTEDGYTF.

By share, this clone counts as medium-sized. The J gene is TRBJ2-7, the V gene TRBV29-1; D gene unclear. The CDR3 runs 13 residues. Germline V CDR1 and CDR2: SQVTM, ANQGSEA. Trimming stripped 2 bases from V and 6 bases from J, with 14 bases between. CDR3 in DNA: TGCAGCGTTGAAAGGAACTCTTACGGCGAGCAGTACTTC. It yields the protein CSVERNSYGEQYF.